The TCR beta chain under discussion was sequenced for a study of T cell changes during pregnancy in multiple sclerosis. Germline V gene sequence: CDR1 LGHNT, CDR2 FRNRAP. This CDR3 has 14 residues. V lost 8 bases, J lost 4 bases, and 17 bases lay in between. Repertoires were generated with immunoSEQ multiplex PCR, while TCRdb's copy carries only in-frame clones and drops some. The sample consists of tens of thousands of clones, about nine tenths of them appearing once. This TCR was sampled from a female donor in good health, enrolled as a control in a pregnancy study. This specimen was peripheral blood, taken in the first trimester of pregnancy. The V gene is TRBV12-5, the J gene TRBJ1-1; D is ambiguous. In DNA form, the CDR3 reads TGTGCTAGTCTCAAAGAAAGCTGGAGCACTGAAGCTTTCTTT. It codes for CASLKESWSTEAFF. The whole variable domain, remainder taken from reference TRBV12-5 and TRBJ1-1, is DARVTQTPRHKVTEMGQEVTMRCQPILGHNTVFWYRQTMMQGLELLAYFRNRAPLDDSGMPKDRFSAEMPDATLATLKIQPSEPRDSAVYFCASLKESWSTEAFFGQGTRLTVV.